Below are 2 T cell receptor beta chains sequenced from a single sample in a study of spatial heterogeneity in lung cancer. Time point meaning: blood at routine non-recurrence follow-up after resection. Using its own MiXCR run on the 5' RACE reads, TCRdb lists one record per CDR3 protein. Of 15,000 to 20,000 distinct CDR3 sequences detected, 9.2% appear once; the ten largest clones hold 20%. The sample was PBMCs, taken at follow-up. These receptors originate from a male donor with early-stage non-small cell lung cancer.

The chain links TRBV7-9 to TRBJ1-4; unclear D gene. This CDR3 contains 14 residues. Germline values: CDR1 SEHNR, CDR2 FQNEAQ (reference sequence). Trimming took off 5 bases at V and 7 bases at J, with 14 bases between the two ends. The CDR3 loop is CASSAAGLGEKLFF. The CDR3 region has the DNA TGTGCCAGCAGCGCGGCCGGACTGGGTGAAAAACTGTTTTTT. Filled out from reference TRBV7-9 and TRBJ1-4, the complete variable domain reads DTGVSQNPRHKITKRGQNVTFRCDPISEHNRLYWYRQTLGQGPEFLTYFQNEAQLEKSRLLSDRFSAERPKGSFSTLEIQRTEQGDSAMYLCASSAAGLGEKLFFGSGTQLSVL.

Many counts were recorded for this clonotype. The V gene is TRBV7-2, the J gene TRBJ2-7, with 10 nucleotides matching TRBD2. This CDR3 is built from 15 residues. The junction had 8 bases not matched to a gene; V was cut back by 5 bases and J by 4 bases. The germline V gene encodes CDR1 SGHTA and CDR2 FQGNSA. The CDR3 nucleotides read TGTGCCAGCAGCCCCGCGGGGACTAGCGCATACGAGCAGTACTTC. The encoded protein is CASSPAGTSAYEQYF.